This T cell receptor beta chain was sequenced in a study of Graves' ophthalmopathy and Graves' hyperthyroidism. In the study overall: Upon initial diagnosis and before any treatment, peripheral blood was collected. Overall study results and limits: In blood, most expanded thyroid clonotypes above 0.001 frequency were also detected.

Lactation, pregnancy, uncontrolled infections and other autoimmune diseases were all grounds for excluding patients. Clinicians diagnosed using symptoms, serum thyroxine, TRAb, thyroid ultrasound and orbital computed tomography. J gave up 2 bases and V 2 bases, and 9 bases lay outside the gene matches. CDR3 length: 16 amino acids. The germline CDR1 and CDR2 sequences are SGHDN and FVKESK. This clonotype showed up many times. Its specificity is unknown. Transcripts of RNA were the source for amplifying TCR beta CDR3 regions. HTBI primers served in a first-round RT-PCR, which a second-round multiplex PCR followed. TCRdb reprocessed the multiplex PCR reads via MiXCR and lists one record per CDR3 protein. The sample consists of more than 150,000 distinct CDR3 sequences, 30% to 45% of them appearing once.

The receptor comes from a woman aged 40 to 49 with Graves' ophthalmopathy. The sequenced material came from peripheral blood. J is TRBJ2-7 and V is TRBV14; 7 bases match TRBD1. CDR3 coding DNA: TGTGCCAGCAGCCAAATCATCCGGGACAGAACCTACGAGCAGTACTTC. Protein: CASSQIIRDRTYEQYF.